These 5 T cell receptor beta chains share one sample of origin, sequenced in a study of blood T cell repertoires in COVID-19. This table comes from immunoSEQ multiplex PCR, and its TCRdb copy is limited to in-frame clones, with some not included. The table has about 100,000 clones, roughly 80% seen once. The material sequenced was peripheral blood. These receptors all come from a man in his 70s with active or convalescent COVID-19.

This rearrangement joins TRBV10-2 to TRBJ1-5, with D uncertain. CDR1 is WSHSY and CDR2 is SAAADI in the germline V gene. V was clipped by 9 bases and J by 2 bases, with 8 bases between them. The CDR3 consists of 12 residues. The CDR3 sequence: CASRSGNQPQHF. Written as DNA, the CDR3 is TGCGCCAGTCGCTCGGGCAATCAGCCCCAGCATTTT.

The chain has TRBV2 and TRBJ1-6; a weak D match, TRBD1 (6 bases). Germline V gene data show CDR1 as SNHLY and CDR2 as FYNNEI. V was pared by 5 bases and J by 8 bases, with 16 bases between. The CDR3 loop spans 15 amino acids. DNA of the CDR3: TGTGCCAGCAGTTTTCTGGACAGAGGAGATTCACCCCTCCACTTT. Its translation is CASSFLDRGDSPLHF.

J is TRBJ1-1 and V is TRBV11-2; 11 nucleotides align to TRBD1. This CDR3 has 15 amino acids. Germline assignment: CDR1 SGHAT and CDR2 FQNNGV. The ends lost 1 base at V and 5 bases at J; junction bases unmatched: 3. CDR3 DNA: TGTGCCAGCAGCTTAGGGGACAGGGGGAGAACTGAAGCTTTCTTT. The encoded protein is CASSLGDRGRTEAFF. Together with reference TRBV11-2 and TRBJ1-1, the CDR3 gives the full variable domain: EAGVAQSPRYKIIEKRQSVAFWCNPISGHATLYWYQQILGQGPKLLIQFQNNGVVDDSQLPKDRFSAERLKGVDSTLKIQPAKLEDSAVYLCASSLGDRGRTEAFFGQGTRLTVV.

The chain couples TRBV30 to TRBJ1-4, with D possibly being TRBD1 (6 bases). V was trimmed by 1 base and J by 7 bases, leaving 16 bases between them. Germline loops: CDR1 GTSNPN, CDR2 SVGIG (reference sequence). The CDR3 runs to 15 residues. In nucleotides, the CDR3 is TGTGCCTGGAGTGGGAGGGGGGGTCCTTCTGAAAAACTGTTTTTT. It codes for CAWSGRGGPSEKLFF.

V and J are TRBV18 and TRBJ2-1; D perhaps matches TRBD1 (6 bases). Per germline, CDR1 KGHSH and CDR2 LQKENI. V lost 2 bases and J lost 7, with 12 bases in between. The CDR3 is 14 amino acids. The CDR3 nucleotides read TGTGCCAGCTCACCAGAGGCAGGGGAGAATGAGCAGTTCTTC. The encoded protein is CASSPEAGENEQFF. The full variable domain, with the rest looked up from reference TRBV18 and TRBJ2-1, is NAGVMQNPRHLVRRRGQEARLRCSPMKGHSHVYWYRQLPEEGLKFMVYLQKENIIDESGMPKERFSAEFPKEGPSILRIQQVVRGDSAAYFCASSPEAGENEQFFGPGTRLTVL.